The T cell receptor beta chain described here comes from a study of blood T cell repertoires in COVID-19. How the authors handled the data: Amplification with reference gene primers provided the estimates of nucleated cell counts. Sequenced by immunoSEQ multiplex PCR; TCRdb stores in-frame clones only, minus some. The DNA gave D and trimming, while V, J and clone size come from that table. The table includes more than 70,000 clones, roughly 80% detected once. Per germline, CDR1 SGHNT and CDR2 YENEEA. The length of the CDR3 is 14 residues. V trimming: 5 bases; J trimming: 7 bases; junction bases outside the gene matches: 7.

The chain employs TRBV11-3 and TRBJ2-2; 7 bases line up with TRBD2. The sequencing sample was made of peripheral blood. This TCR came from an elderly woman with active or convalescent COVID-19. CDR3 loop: CASSAVAGGGELFF. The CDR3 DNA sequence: TGTGCCAGCAGCGCCGTAGCGGGTGGCGGGGAGCTGTTTTTT.